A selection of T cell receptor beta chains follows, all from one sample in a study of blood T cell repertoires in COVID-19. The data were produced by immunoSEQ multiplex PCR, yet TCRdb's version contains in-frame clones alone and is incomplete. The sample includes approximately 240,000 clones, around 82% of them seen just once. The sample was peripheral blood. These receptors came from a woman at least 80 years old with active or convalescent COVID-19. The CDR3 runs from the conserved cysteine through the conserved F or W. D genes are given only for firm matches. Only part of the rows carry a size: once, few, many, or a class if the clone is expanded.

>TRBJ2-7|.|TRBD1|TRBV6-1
CASSALFGTGSYEQYF
TGTGCCAGCAGTGCGCTGTTCGGGACAGGATCCTACGAGCAGTACTTC
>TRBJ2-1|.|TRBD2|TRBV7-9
CASSQTSGGYNEQFF
TGTGCCAGCAGCCAAACTAGCGGAGGGTACAATGAGCAGTTCTTC
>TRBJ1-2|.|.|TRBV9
CASSATGTYYGYTF
TGTGCCAGCAGCGCTACAGGGACGTACTATGGCTACACCTTC
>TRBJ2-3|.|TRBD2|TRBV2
CASSERAGGSDTQYF
TGTGCCAGCAGCGAAAGGGCGGGGGGTAGTGACACGCAGTATTTT
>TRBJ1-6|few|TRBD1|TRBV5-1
CASSEGTAAISPLHF
TGCGCCAGCAGCGAGGGGACAGCAGCGATCTCACCCCTCCACTTT
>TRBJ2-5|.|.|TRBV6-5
CASNRSPAETQYF
TGTGCCAGCAACAGATCGCCGGCGGAGACCCAGTACTTC
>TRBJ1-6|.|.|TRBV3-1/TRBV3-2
CASSQDHRNNSPLHF
TGTGCCAGCAGCCAAGATCACAGAAATAATTCACCCCTCCACTTT
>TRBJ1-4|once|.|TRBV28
CASRVWGGEKLFF
TGTGCCAGTCGTGTCTGGGGGGGTGAAAAACTGTTTTTT
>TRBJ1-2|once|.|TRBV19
CASTRGEWSGYTF
TGTGCCAGTACACGCGGGGAGTGGAGTGGCTACACCTTC
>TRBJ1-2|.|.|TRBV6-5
CASSYSVRANYGYTF
TGTGCCAGCAGTTACTCGGTCAGGGCTAACTATGGCTACACCTTC
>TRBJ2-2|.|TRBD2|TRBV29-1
CSVVVASGSITGELFF
TGCAGCGTTGTTGTGGCTAGCGGGAGTATCACCGGGGAGCTGTTTTTT
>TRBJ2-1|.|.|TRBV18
CASSLGQYEQFF
TGTGCCAGCTCCCTTGGACAGTATGAGCAGTTCTTC
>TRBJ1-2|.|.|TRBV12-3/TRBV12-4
CASSPGEYGYTF
TGTGCCAGCAGTCCCGGGGAATATGGCTACACCTTC
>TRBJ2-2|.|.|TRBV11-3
CASSLVHGELFF
TGTGCCAGCAGCTTAGTTCACGGGGAGCTGTTTTTT
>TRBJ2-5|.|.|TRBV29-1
CSGGPLAFQETQYF
TGCAGCGGCGGACCCCTAGCGTTCCAAGAGACCCAGTACTTC
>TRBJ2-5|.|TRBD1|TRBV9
CASSVDAGGGETQYF
TGTGCCAGCAGCGTAGATGCAGGGGGTGGAGAGACCCAGTACTTC
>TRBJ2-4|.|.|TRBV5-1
CASSLGQNKNIQYF
TGCGCCAGCAGCTTGGGACAGAACAAAAACATTCAGTACTTC
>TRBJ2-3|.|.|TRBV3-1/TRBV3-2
CASSHLPGGTDTQYF
TGTGCCAGCAGCCACCTGCCTGGGGGGACAGATACGCAGTATTTT
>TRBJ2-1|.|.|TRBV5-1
CASSLALGAINEQFF
TGCGCCAGCAGCTTGGCTTTGGGGGCCATCAATGAGCAGTTCTTC
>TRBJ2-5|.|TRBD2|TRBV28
CASRPVGTSGQETQYF
TGTGCCAGCAGACCCGTCGGGACTAGCGGACAAGAGACCCAGTACTTC
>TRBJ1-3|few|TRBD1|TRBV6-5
CASSSPGTGNGGTIYF
TGTGCCAGCAGTTCCCCCGGGACAGGGAATGGTGGCACCATATATTTT
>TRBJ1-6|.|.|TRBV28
CASSLGQGFSPLHF
TGTGCCAGCAGTTTAGGGCAGGGGTTTTCACCCCTCCACTTT
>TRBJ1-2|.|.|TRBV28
CASSPGGSLASNGYTF
TGTGCCAGCTCCCCGGGGGGTTCTTTAGCTTCTAATGGCTACACCTTC
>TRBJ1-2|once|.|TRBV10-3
CATADSNYGYTF
TGTGCCACCGCGGACAGTAACTATGGCTACACCTTC
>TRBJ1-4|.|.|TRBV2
CASSRQATTNEKLFF
TGTGCCAGCAGCCGACAGGCCACAACTAATGAAAAACTGTTTTTT
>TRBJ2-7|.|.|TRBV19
CASSSIEGLSYEQYF
TGTGCCAGTAGTAGCATAGAGGGACTCAGCTACGAGCAGTACTTC
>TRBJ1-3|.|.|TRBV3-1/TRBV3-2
CASSLLKPRTALGNTIYF
TGTGCCAGCAGCCTCCTCAAGCCGCGGACAGCCCTAGGAAACACCATATATTTT
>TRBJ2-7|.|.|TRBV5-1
CASSNGGAYEQYF
TGCGCCAGCAGTAACGGCGGGGCTTACGAGCAGTACTTC
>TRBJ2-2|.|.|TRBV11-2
CASSRLTGELFF
TGTGCCAGCAGCCGTCTTACCGGGGAGCTGTTTTTT
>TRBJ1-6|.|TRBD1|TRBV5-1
CASSSSPLQGAASPLHF
TGCGCCAGCAGCTCTTCACCATTACAGGGGGCGGCGTCACCCCTCCACTTT
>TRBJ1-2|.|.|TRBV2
CASSGTDLRGYYGYTF
TGTGCCAGCAGCGGGACTGATCTACGTGGCTACTATGGCTACACCTTC
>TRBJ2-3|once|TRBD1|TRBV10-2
CASSEPQGVTDTQYF
TGCGCCAGCAGTGAGCCACAGGGGGTTACAGATACGCAGTATTTT
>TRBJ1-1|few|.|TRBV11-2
CASSLQSGIEAFF
TGTGCCAGCAGCTTACAGTCGGGGATTGAAGCTTTCTTT
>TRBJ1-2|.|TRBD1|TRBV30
CAWSTGGGYTF
TGTGCCTGGTCGACAGGGGGCGGCTACACCTTC
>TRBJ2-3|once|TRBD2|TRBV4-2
CASSQEPSGGDTQYF
TGTGCCAGCAGCCAAGAGCCTAGCGGGGGGGATACGCAGTATTTT
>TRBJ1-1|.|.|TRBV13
CASSLSLGGMNTEAFF
TGTGCCAGCAGCTTATCTTTGGGAGGTATGAACACTGAAGCTTTCTTT
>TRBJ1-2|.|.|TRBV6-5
CASSRRGYGYTF
TGTGCCAGCAGTCGCAGGGGATATGGCTACACCTTC
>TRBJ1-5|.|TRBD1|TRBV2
CASSLTGIGQPQHF
TGTGCCAGCAGTCTGACAGGGATTGGTCAGCCCCAGCATTTT
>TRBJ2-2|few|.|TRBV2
CASTPKNTGELFF
TGTGCCAGCACCCCCAAGAACACCGGGGAGCTGTTTTTT
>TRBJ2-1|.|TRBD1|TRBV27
CASRARQGAYNEQFF
TGTGCCAGCCGGGCTAGACAGGGAGCTTACAATGAGCAGTTCTTC
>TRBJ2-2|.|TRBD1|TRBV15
CATSSGDRDTGELFF
TGTGCCACCAGCAGTGGGGACAGGGACACCGGGGAGCTGTTTTTT
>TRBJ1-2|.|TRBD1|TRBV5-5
CASSQGQGAYGYTF
TGTGCCAGCAGCCAAGGACAGGGGGCATATGGCTACACCTTC
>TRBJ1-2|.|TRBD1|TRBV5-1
CASSSGTGGRGYTF
TGCGCCAGCAGCTCCGGGACAGGGGGGCGAGGCTACACCTTC
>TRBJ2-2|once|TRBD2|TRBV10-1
CASSLGLAGGTGELFF
TGCGCCAGCAGTCTGGGACTAGCGGGAGGCACCGGGGAGCTGTTTTTT
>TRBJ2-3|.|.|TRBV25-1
CASSELRQFTDTQYF
TGTGCCAGCAGTGAATTGAGACAGTTTACAGATACGCAGTATTTT
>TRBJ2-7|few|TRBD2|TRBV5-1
CASSLVMVAGGHEQYF
TGCGCCAGCAGCTTGGTTATGGTAGCGGGGGGCCACGAGCAGTACTTC
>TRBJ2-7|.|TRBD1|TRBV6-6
CASIHRDRATYEQYF
TGTGCCAGCATCCACCGGGACAGAGCAACCTACGAGCAGTACTTC
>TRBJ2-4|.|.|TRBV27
CASSLEPGNLNIQYF
TGTGCCAGCAGTTTAGAACCCGGGAACCTAAACATTCAGTACTTC
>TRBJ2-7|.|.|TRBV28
CASTPGQRSGEQYF
TGTGCCAGTACACCGGGACAACGATCAGGGGAGCAGTACTTC
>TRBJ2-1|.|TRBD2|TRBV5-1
CASSLEYGGGPFSEQFF
TGCGCCAGCAGCTTGGAGTATGGGGGAGGGCCCTTTAGTGAGCAGTTCTTC
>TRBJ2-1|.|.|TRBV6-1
CASSEFGRLSYNEQFF
TGTGCCAGCAGTGAATTTGGGCGATTATCATACAATGAGCAGTTCTTC
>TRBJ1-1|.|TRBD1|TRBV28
CASSLGIGTGILEAFF
TGTGCCAGCAGTTTAGGTATCGGGACAGGGATCCTTGAAGCTTTCTTT
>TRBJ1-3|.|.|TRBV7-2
CASSDAYGNTIYF
TGTGCCAGCAGCGATGCCTACGGAAACACCATATATTTT
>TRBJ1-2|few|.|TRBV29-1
CSVIFPGHGYTF
TGCAGCGTTATTTTCCCAGGTCATGGCTACACCTTC
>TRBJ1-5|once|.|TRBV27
CASSGLFRNQPQHF
TGTGCCAGCAGTGGACTATTTAGGAATCAGCCCCAGCATTTT
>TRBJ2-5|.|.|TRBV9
CASSRALQETQYF
TGTGCCAGCAGCAGAGCCCTACAAGAGACCCAGTACTTC
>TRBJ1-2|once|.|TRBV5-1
CASSLGPDSANYGYTF
TGCGCCAGCAGCTTGGGCCCGGACAGTGCTAACTATGGCTACACCTTC